This T cell receptor (beta chain) was retrieved from a study of blood T cell repertoires in COVID-19 (dated by TCRdb to between 2020 and 2021). Concerning the study at large: Samples from collaborators originated in the United States, Italy and Spain and spanned both the acute and convalescent phases of COVID-19. Where HLA class I and class II types were available, the types were taken from metadata supplied by the sample provider, not from assay-based typing. The sample metadata nearly always contained a de-identified subject ID, COVID-19 status, age in years and sex. A freely available public database, intended as a resource for researchers studying the immune response to SARS-CoV-2, is where the repertoires were released. Subjects who had been exposed to COVID-19, were actively infected with it, or had recovered from it provided the deeply sampled blood TCRbeta repertoires that made up the dataset. The material from the prospective study consisted of cDNA or gDNA derived from T cells, B-cell-depleted T cells, or PBMCs. Samples were obtained from the ongoing ImmuneRACE study (first 160 participants) and from 1,200 or so subjects provided by 6 global collaborators. Here is what the overall study found, with its caveats: How much clinical and demographic metadata was included differed by source and by participant, and the metadata was provided uncurated.

Participants in the prospective study were enrolled through a virtual design, were aged about 18 to 90 years, and lived in 20 to 30 United States geographic areas. To assign participants to cohorts, the prospective study relied on clinical history that participants themselves reported in a screening survey and a study questionnaire. Exposed participants had been in contact with someone with a PCR-confirmed or clinician-diagnosed COVID-19 case within 2 weeks of study entry. In the prospective study, whole blood, serum and a nasopharyngeal or oropharyngeal swab were collected from each participant by mobile phlebotomists. Additional blood draws and questionnaires over an approximately 2-month period could optionally be provided by prospective study participants. Before DNA extraction, blood samples from the prospective study were shipped at room temperature or frozen. Notes on this clone: Its antigen is currently not known. No much larger clone exists at a distance of one base, and base qualities are not known.

TCRbeta CDR3 regions were amplified from genomic DNA using the immunoSEQ Assay, a bias-controlled multiplex PCR. Concerning the study's data processing: Nucleated cell counts per sample were estimated from amplification of reference gene primers within the assay. To quantify the absolute abundance of each unique TCRbeta CDR3 rearrangement, sequence reads were collapsed and filtered. Productive Simpson clonality was computed per sample as the square root of Simpson's diversity index over productive rearrangements. Held by TCRdb, this immuneACCESS table contains in-frame sequences only and omits some clones. Under half of the omission traces to an unresolved V gene where checked; the cause of the rest is unknown. Clone size and the V and J calls come from that table; the DNA yielded D and trimming. The sample table records fewer than 150,000 clones; under 90% of these occur just once. About 1.5% of the sample is held by the ten biggest clonotypes.

The clonotype originates from a woman between 18 and 29 years old who had been exposed to COVID-19. The sample taken for sequencing was PBMCs or T cells enriched from blood (not recorded which).

In nucleotide form, the sequence is TGTGCCACCAGTGGGGGACAGGGGAAGGGAAGCAATCAGCCCCAGCATTTT. It specifies CATSGGQGKGSNQPQHF. The rearranged chain carries TRBV24-1 and TRBJ1-5; TRBD1 agrees with 10 junctional bases. V ends up 5 bases short and J 1 base short, with an unmatched junction base count of 7. Based on the germline V gene, the CDR1 and CDR2 sequences are KGHDR and SFDVKD. Measured from the cysteine to the phenylalanine, the CDR3 is 17 residues long. The kept DNA is CDR3 alone, 51 bases in frame from the first base.